These 28 T cell receptor beta chains originate from one sample sequenced in a study of blood T cell repertoires in COVID-19. The assay was immunoSEQ multiplex PCR, and TCRdb's table has in-frame clones only and misses some. The profile shows around 380,000 clones, 81% of them singletons. Material for sequencing was peripheral blood. The receptors here all came from a human donor with acute or convalescent COVID-19. The donor label of this sample is uncertain.

J is TRBJ2-5 and V is TRBV24-1; tentatively, D is TRBD1 (5 bases). Germline CDR1 KGHDR, CDR2 SFDVKD. The CDR3 spans 15 residues. V was pared by 4 bases and J by 5 bases, with 16 bases between. In DNA, the CDR3 is TGTGCCACCAGTGACTCGGGCCGGGCAGGGGAGACCCAGTACTTC. Its protein product is CATSDSGRAGETQYF.

This clone occurred once. This chain uses TRBV7-9 with TRBJ1-4, with D unresolved. Between the trimmed V and J ends, which lost 5 bases and 8 bases, there was a span of 15 bases. CDR3 size: 14 residues. Germline V gene data show CDR1 as SEHNR and CDR2 as FQNEAQ (reference sequence). The CDR3 DNA is TGTGCCAGCAGCGTACGGGAGGGTGGGGAAAAACTGTTTTTT. Translated: CASSVREGGEKLFF.

V and J are TRBV5-6 and TRBJ2-2, with 14 bases identical to TRBD2. CDR3 length: 17 amino acids. J gave up 3 bases and V 4 bases, and 5 bases lay outside the gene matches. In germline, CDR1 is SGHDT, CDR2 YYEEEE. The DNA of the CDR3 is TGTGCCAGCAGCCCGGGACTAGCGGGAGAGTACACCGGGGAGCTGTTTTTT. It yields the protein CASSPGLAGEYTGELFF.

The chain has TRBV2 and TRBJ1-1, with TRBD1 matching over 7 bases. Germline V CDR1 and CDR2: SNHLY, FYNNEI. This CDR3 has 14 amino acids. The V segment lost 6 bases and the J segment 5 bases; nucleotides outside the gene matches: 9. CDR3 DNA: TGTGCCAGCAGGCTGACAGGGTTAGGTACTGAAGCTTTCTTT. Protein sequence: CASRLTGLGTEAFF.

The chain has TRBV7-2 and TRBJ1-2, with D possibly TRBD1 on 6 matching bases. Germline CDR1 and CDR2: SGHTA and FQGNSA. There are 14 residues in the CDR3. V was clipped by 10 bases and J by 4 bases, with 19 bases between them. The CDR3 here is CATGFRRGPYGYTF. As DNA, the CDR3 is TGTGCCACCGGGTTTCGCAGGGGCCCCTATGGCTACACCTTC.

The rearrangement uses TRBV3-1 (or the pseudogene TRBV3-2) and TRBJ2-6, with 12 bases matching TRBD2. The germline V gene encodes CDR1 LGHDT and CDR2 YNNKEL (reference sequence). The CDR3 sequence is 16 residues long. Trimming took 4 bases from V and 2 from J; bases not matched to a gene: 0. The DNA of the CDR3 is TGTGCCAGCAGCCGGACTAGCGGGACTGGGGCCAACGTCCTGACTTTC. Translating gives CASSRTSGTGANVLTF.

The genes are TRBV7-7 and TRBJ1-3; no clear D gene. Germline CDR1 reads SSHAT; CDR2 reads FNYEAQ (reference sequence). The CDR3 has 14 residues. The V end lost 2 bases, the J end lost 5 bases, and 10 bases lay between the germline ends. In DNA form, the CDR3 reads TGTGCCAGCAGCTTAAAGCCCCATCGAAACACCATATATTTT. Amino acids: CASSLKPHRNTIYF.

This chain uses TRBV18 with TRBJ2-1, with D unclear. The germline CDR1 and CDR2 sequences are KGHSH and LQKENI. Trimming removed 3 bases at V and 6 bases at J, with 15 bases between. The CDR3 consists of 15 residues. CDR3 in amino acids: CASSPPELIRNEQFF. The CDR3 coding sequence is TGTGCCAGCTCACCTCCTGAGCTGATCCGCAATGAGCAGTTCTTC.

The genes are TRBV5-1 and TRBJ2-1; 7 bases map to TRBD2. V lost 0 bases and J lost 9; bases outside the gene matches: 9. This CDR3 is 15 amino acids long. Germline loops: CDR1 SGHRS, CDR2 YFSETQ. The CDR3, as DNA: TGCGCCAGCAGCTTGGAAGCGGGGTTGGTTGCTGAGCAGTTCTTC. Translation: CASSLEAGLVAEQFF.

The chain employs TRBV6-5 and TRBJ2-3; 7 bases are a match to TRBD1. The CDR3 is 14 residues long. The V segment lost 5 bases and the J segment 1 base; nucleotides outside the gene matches: 3. The germline gives CDR1 MNHEY, CDR2 SVGAGI. CDR3 region: CASSPGTGTDTQYF. The CDR3 DNA reads TGTGCCAGCAGTCCCGGGACAGGCACAGATACGCAGTATTTT.

V gene TRBV15 combines with J gene TRBJ1-1; 7 nucleotides line up with TRBD1. The CDR3 contains 16 residues. V gave up 1 base and J gave up 7 bases; unmatched junction bases: 12. From germline, CDR1 is LNHNV and CDR2 YYDKDF (reference sequence). The DNA for the CDR3 is TGTGCCACCAGCAGAGCAGACAGGGTCCGGGTGGGTGAAGCTTTCTTT. Translated, it gives CATSRADRVRVGEAFF.

This clone was found a few times. The rearrangement joins TRBV5-1 to TRBJ1-6, with unresolved D. Germline CDR1 and CDR2: SGHRS and YFSETQ. The CDR3 covers 18 residues. CDR3 sequence: CAGQAAGRKISYNSPLHF. DNA of the CDR3: TGCGCTGGGCAGGCCGCCGGCCGGAAAATCTCCTATAATTCACCCCTCCACTTT. The whole variable domain, remainder taken from reference TRBV5-1 and TRBJ1-6, is KAGVTQTPRYLIKTRGQQVTLSCSPISGHRSVSWYQQTPGQGLQFLFEYFSETQRNKGNFPGRFSGRQFSNSRSEMNVSTLELGDSALYLCAGQAAGRKISYNSPLHFGNGTRLTVT.

Concerning this clone: This sample also contains other DNA sequences that code for the same CDR3. The J gene is TRBJ1-5, the V gene TRBV2; 7 bases align to TRBD1. Germline trimming cut 5 bases from V and 4 bases from J; bases unmatched to any gene: 2. Germline V lookup: CDR1 SNHLY, CDR2 FYNNEI. The CDR3 is made up of 13 amino acids. The DNA of the CDR3 is TGTGCCAGCAGTCGGGACAGAAATCAGCCCCAGCATTTT. As protein: CASSRDRNQPQHF.

The chain carries TRBV5-1 and TRBJ2-5, with a weak D call TRBD2 (7 bases). Trimming shortened V by 5 bases and J by 4 bases, and 15 bases separated the two germline ends. The CDR3 runs 14 residues. Per germline, CDR1 SGHRS and CDR2 YFSETQ. DNA of the CDR3: TGCGCCAGCAGGTCTGCGGGGGCCGGAGAGACCCAGTACTTC. Amino acid sequence: CASRSAGAGETQYF.

This clone was detected a few times. This sequence joins TRBV5-1 and TRBJ2-5; TRBD1 is a possible D gene (6 bases). The CDR3 sequence is 15 residues long. The V gene's germline CDR1 is SGHRS and CDR2 YFSETQ. V lost 0 bases, J lost 0 bases, and 9 bases lay in between. DNA of the CDR3: TGCGCCAGCAGCTTGGCCAGGGGTTACCAAGAGACCCAGTACTTC. This translates into CASSLARGYQETQYF.

The chain is built from TRBV5-4 and TRBJ2-1, with D possibly TRBD2 on 6 matching bases. Trimming shortened V by 2 bases and J by 5 bases, and 11 bases separated the two germline ends. Germline V gene sequence: CDR1 SGHNT, CDR2 YYREEE (reference sequence). This CDR3 has 14 amino acids. As DNA, the CDR3 is TGTGCCAGCAGCTTCGAGCGGGTACACAATGAGCAGTTCTTC. Its protein product is CASSFERVHNEQFF.

The chain carries TRBV18 and TRBJ1-3; 7 bases are shared with TRBD1. The CDR3 sequence is 14 residues long. Germline values: CDR1 KGHSH, CDR2 LQKENI. V dropped 8 bases and J dropped 0; count of bases not matched to a gene: 4. The CDR3 here is CASENRGSGNTIYF. CDR3 sequence (DNA): TGTGCCAGCGAAAACAGGGGCTCTGGAAACACCATATATTTT.

This rearrangement joins TRBV19 to TRBJ1-1, with a weak D call TRBD1 (5 bases). The V gene lost 10 bases and the J gene lost 0 bases, with 12 bases spanning the gap. The germline CDR1 and CDR2 sequences are LNHDA and SQIVND (reference sequence). The CDR3 has 13 amino acids. The CDR3 DNA is TGTGCCACCGCACAGGCTCTGAACACTGAAGCTTTCTTT. Protein sequence: CATAQALNTEAFF.

The chain combines TRBV2 with TRBJ1-5; TRBD1 might be the D (6 bases). CDR3 length: 13 amino acids. Germline V CDR1 and CDR2: SNHLY, FYNNEI. Between the trimmed V and J ends, which lost 6 bases and 6 bases, there was a span of 12 bases. CDR3 nucleotides: TGTGCCAGCAGGGACAGCATAAGTCAGCCCCAGCATTTT. Its translation: CASRDSISQPQHF. The complete variable domain, with remaining parts taken from reference TRBV2 and TRBJ1-5, reads EPEVTQTPSHQVTQMGQEVILRCVPISNHLYFYWYRQILGQKVEFLVSFYNNEISEKSEIFDDQFSVERPDGSNFTLKIRSTKLEDSAMYFCASRDSISQPQHFGDGTRLSIL.

The chain combines TRBV24-1 with TRBJ1-1; 9 nucleotides match TRBD1. CDR3 size: 13 residues. With 9 bases clipped from V and 0 bases from J, the junction kept 1 base outside the gene matches. CDR1 is KGHDR, CDR2 SFDVKD, per germline. In nucleotides, the CDR3 is TGTGCCACCGGGGACAGGGTGAACACTGAAGCTTTCTTT. Protein product: CATGDRVNTEAFF.

J is TRBJ2-7 and V is TRBV10-2; 9 bases are shared with TRBD1. CDR3 length equals 14 residues. The V and J ends lost 6 bases and 4 bases, in that order; junction bases with no gene match: 7. Germline V gives CDR1 WSHSY, CDR2 SAAADI. The CDR3 loop is CASRPGTGFYEQYF. The CDR3 bases are TGCGCCAGCAGACCCGGGACAGGGTTTTACGAGCAGTACTTC.

The genes are TRBV3-1 (or the pseudogene TRBV3-2) and TRBJ1-1, with 10 bases aligning to TRBD1. The CDR3 loop spans 14 amino acids. CDR1 and CDR2 from the germline V gene are LGHDT and YNNKEL (reference sequence). After removal of 1 base from V and 11 bases from J, the junction contained 7 bases not matched to a gene. The CDR3 DNA follows: TGTGCCAGCAGCCAAGTTGGACAGGGGGGGTCGGCTTTCTTT. It yields the protein CASSQVGQGGSAFF.

The chain uses TRBV10-3 and TRBJ1-1, with TRBD1 matching over 9 bases. Germline CDR1 and CDR2: ENHRY and SYGVKD. The CDR3 is 15 residues long. The V segment lost 5 bases and the J segment 5 bases; nucleotides outside the gene matches: 9. The CDR3 DNA is TGTGCCATCAGTTCCGCCGGGACAGGGCGTACTGAAGCTTTCTTT. Translating it yields CAISSAGTGRTEAFF.

The gene calls are TRBV3-1 (or the pseudogene TRBV3-2) and TRBJ1-2; no firm D call. V was pared by 0 bases and J by 8 bases, with 25 bases between. Germline lookup yields CDR1 LGHDT and CDR2 YNNKEL (reference sequence). This CDR3 is built from 18 residues. The DNA for the CDR3 is TGTGCCAGCAGCCAAGATTGGTGGGCCGGGGAAGGGCGAGAGGGCTACACCTTC. Amino acid sequence: CASSQDWWAGEGREGYTF.

The rearrangement uses TRBV6-1 and TRBJ1-1, with 7 bases aligning to TRBD1. The CDR3 extends over 14 amino acids. The germline CDR1 and CDR2 sequences are MNHNS and SASEGT. J gave up 0 bases and V 4 bases, and 2 bases lay outside the gene matches. The CDR3 region is CASSATGVNTEAFF. CDR3 coding DNA: TGTGCCAGCAGTGCAACAGGGGTGAACACTGAAGCTTTCTTT.

The chain is built from TRBV29-1 and TRBJ1-1, with TRBD1 as a possible D gene (5 bases). Germline CDR1 is SQVTM and CDR2 is ANQGSEA. Trimming stripped 7 bases from V and 0 bases from J, with 12 bases between. The CDR3 contains 13 residues. CDR3 residues: CSASQVMNTEAFF. The CDR3 DNA reads as TGCAGCGCCTCACAGGTGATGAACACTGAAGCTTTCTTT.

This clone was detected once. The chain has TRBV6-5 and TRBJ2-7, with D possibly TRBD1 on 5 matching bases. Germline CDR1 and CDR2: MNHEY and SVGAGI. This CDR3 is built from 14 residues. Trimming left V 2 bases short and J 5 bases short, with 13 bases between. This CDR3 is CASSYPRVLNEQYF. As DNA, the CDR3 is TGTGCCAGCAGTTACCCCAGGGTTTTAAACGAGCAGTACTTC.

The V call is TRBV28, the J call TRBJ1-2; D call uncertain. The germline V gene encodes CDR1 MDHEN and CDR2 SYDVKM. CDR3 size: 13 residues. The germline V and J ends were trimmed by 2 bases and 1 base, with 5 bases remaining between them. The CDR3, as DNA: TGTGCCAGCAGTTTAATAAATAACTATGGCTACACCTTC. This translates into CASSLINNYGYTF.